This T cell receptor (beta chain) was retrieved from a study of cytomegalovirus exposure and HLA in healthy donors. Study-level points and caveats: Several of the most significant clusters appeared, in a later analysis, to be linked to common viral pathogens. Cytomegalovirus status, reportedly, was diagnosed with high specificity and sensitivity by the classifier.

As concerns this clone: Its antigen remains unknown. Compared with germline, one end of the junction differs, possibly owing to a read error.

The PCR contained 60 Vbeta and 13 Jbeta primers. Libraries were prepared by immunoSEQ multiplex PCR; TCRdb keeps only in-frame clonotypes and omits some of them. The sample contains about 210,000 clones, approximately 82% of which appear only once. CDR1 is MDHEN and CDR2 is SYDVKM in the germline V gene. The CDR3 runs to 19 residues. The sample was PBMCs. The gene calls are TRBV28 and TRBJ2-6; D is possibly TRBD2 (6 bases). This TCR came from a man aged 35-49 years in good health and CMV-seropositive. CDR3 nucleotide sequence: TGTGCCAGCAGTTTCCGCGGGGCAGGTGCTAGCTCTGGGGCCAACGGCCTGACTTTC. Its translation is CASSFRGAGASSGANGLTF.